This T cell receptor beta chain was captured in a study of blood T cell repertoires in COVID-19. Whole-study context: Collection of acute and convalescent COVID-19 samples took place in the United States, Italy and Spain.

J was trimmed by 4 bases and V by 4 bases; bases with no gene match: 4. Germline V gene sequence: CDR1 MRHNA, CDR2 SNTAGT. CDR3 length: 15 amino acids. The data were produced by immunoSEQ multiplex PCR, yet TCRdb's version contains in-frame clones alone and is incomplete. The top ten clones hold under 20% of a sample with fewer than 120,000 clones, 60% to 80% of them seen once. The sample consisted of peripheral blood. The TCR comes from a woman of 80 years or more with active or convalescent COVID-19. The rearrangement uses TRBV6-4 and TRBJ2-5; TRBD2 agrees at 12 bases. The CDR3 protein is CASSASGRVGETQYF. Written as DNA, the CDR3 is TGTGCCAGCAGTGCTAGCGGGAGGGTTGGAGAGACCCAGTACTTC.